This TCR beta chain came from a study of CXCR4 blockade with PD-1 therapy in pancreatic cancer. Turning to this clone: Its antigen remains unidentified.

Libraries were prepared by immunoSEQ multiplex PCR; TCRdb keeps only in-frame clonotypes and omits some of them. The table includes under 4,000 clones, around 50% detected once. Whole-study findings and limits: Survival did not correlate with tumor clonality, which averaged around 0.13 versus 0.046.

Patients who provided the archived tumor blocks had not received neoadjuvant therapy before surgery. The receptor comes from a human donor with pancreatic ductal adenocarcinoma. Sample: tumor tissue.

CDR3 bases: TGTGCCACCTCCCAGGGCTCTGGGGCCAACGTCCTGACTTTC. Protein sequence: CATSQGSGANVLTF. The chain carries TRBV15 and TRBJ2-6; possibly TRBD1 for D (5 bases). V was clipped by 8 bases and J by 0 bases, with 8 bases between them. This CDR3 is 14 amino acids long. The germline V gene encodes CDR1 LNHNV and CDR2 YYDKDF (reference sequence). Drawing the rest from reference TRBV15 and TRBJ2-6, the complete variable domain is DAMVIQNPRYQVTQFGKPVTLSCSQTLNHNVMYWYQQKSSQAPKLLFHYYDKDFNNEADTPDNFQSRRPNTSFCFLDIRSPGLGDTAMYLCATSQGSGANVLTFGAGSRLTVL.